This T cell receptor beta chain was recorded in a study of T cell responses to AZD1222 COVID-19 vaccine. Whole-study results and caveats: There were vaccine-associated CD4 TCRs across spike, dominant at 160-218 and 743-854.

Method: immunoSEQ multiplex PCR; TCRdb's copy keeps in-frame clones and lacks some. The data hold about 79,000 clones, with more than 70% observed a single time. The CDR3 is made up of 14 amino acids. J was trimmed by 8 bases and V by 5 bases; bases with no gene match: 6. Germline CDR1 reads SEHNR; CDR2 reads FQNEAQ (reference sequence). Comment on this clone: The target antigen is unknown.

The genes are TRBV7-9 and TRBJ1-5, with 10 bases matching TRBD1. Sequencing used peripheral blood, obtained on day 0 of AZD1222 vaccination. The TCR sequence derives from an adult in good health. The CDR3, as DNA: TGTGCCAGCAGCCTGGGACAGGGGTCCGAGCCCCAGCATTTT. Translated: CASSLGQGSEPQHF.